The 25 T cell receptor beta chains below all came from one sample that was sequenced in a study of Graves' ophthalmopathy and Graves' hyperthyroidism. Investigators amplified TCR beta CDR3 regions from RNA transcripts. HTBI-primed RT-PCR formed the first round, and a multiplex PCR formed the second. TCRdb processed the multiplex PCR reads anew with MiXCR; each CDR3 protein has one entry. Of approximately 500,000 distinct CDR3 sequences listed, approximately 15% are singletons. The source material was blood. The origin of the receptors is a woman aged 25 to 45 with Graves' ophthalmopathy.

This clonotype has a count of ten or more. This chain connects TRBV20-1 to TRBJ2-4; 7 nucleotides agree with TRBD1. CDR1 DFQATT and CDR2 SNEGSKA come from the germline V gene (reference sequence). The CDR3 extends over 19 amino acids. The junction had 19 bases not matched to a gene; V was cut back by 2 bases and J by 3 bases. Here the CDR3 DNA reads TGCAGTGCTAGATCCACTCTCGGACAGGCCCCAAGTGGCAAAAACATTCAGTACTTC. It translates to CSARSTLGQAPSGKNIQYF.

This clonotype was recorded only once. The rearrangement links TRBV12-3 or TRBV12-4 to TRBJ2-2; D may match TRBD1 or TRBD2 (5 bases each). CDR3 size: 13 residues. V was clipped by 7 bases and J by 5 bases, with 11 bases between them. The CDR3, as DNA: TGTGCCAGCATAGCGCAGGGAACCGGGGAGCTGTTTTTT. This translates into CASIAQGTGELFF.

In this sample, this clonotype turned up many times. The chain employs TRBV12-3 or TRBV12-4 and TRBJ1-6, with D possibly being TRBD1 (5 bases). The V and J ends lost 2 bases and 3 bases respectively, with 11 bases between them. The CDR3 consists of 16 residues. The chain's CDR3 is CASSLSPQVYNSPLHF. The CDR3 DNA sequence: TGTGCCAGCAGTTTATCCCCACAGGTCTATAATTCACCCCTCCACTTT.

This clonotype was picked up many times. The V and J genes are TRBV12-3 or TRBV12-4 and TRBJ1-5, with TRBD1 as a possible D gene (5 bases). V lost 4 bases to trimming and J lost 5 bases, with 9 bases between them. The length of the CDR3 is 13 residues. CDR3 DNA: TGTGCCAGCAGTTCCAGGGCCGATCAGCCCCAGCATTTT. It translates to CASSSRADQPQHF.

This clonotype was detected only once. The chain links TRBV7-2 to TRBJ2-7; 10 positions match TRBD1. After removal of 5 bases from V and 4 bases from J, the junction contained 8 bases not matched to a gene. This CDR3 spans 15 amino acids. CDR1 is SGHTA and CDR2 is FQGNSA in the germline V gene. This CDR3 is CASSPSDRGQYEQYF. The CDR3 DNA sequence: TGTGCCAGCAGCCCGTCCGACAGGGGGCAGTACGAGCAGTACTTC.

Ten or more counts support this clonotype. This chain connects TRBV27 to TRBJ2-7; D possibly corresponds to TRBD2 (6 bases). This CDR3 is 15 amino acids long. Germline V lookup: CDR1 MNHEY, CDR2 SMNVEV (reference sequence). V lost 4 bases and J lost 5, with 18 bases in between. CDR3 protein: CASSSDWRGGDEQYF. Here the CDR3 DNA reads TGTGCCAGCAGTTCCGACTGGCGGGGAGGTGACGAGCAGTACTTC.

The table lists this clonotype with many counts. This chain uses TRBV5-1 with TRBJ1-6; D possibly corresponds to TRBD1 (5 bases). The V gene lost 7 bases and the J gene lost 7 bases, with 12 bases spanning the gap. The CDR3 has 13 residues. Germline V gene data show CDR1 as SGHRS and CDR2 as YFSETQ. DNA for the CDR3: TGCGCCAGCGCTGGACACCCAAATTCACCCCTCCACTTT. Protein sequence: CASAGHPNSPLHF.

This clonotype was counted a few times. The chain combines TRBV30 with TRBJ2-7; tentative D call: TRBD1 (6 bases). This CDR3 comprises 12 residues. V shed 5 bases and J shed 4 bases, with 12 bases lying between them. Germline-derived CDR1 and CDR2 are GTSNPN and SVGIG (reference sequence). This CDR3 is CAWSTGGYEQYF. In DNA, the CDR3 is TGTGCCTGGTCGACAGGAGGATACGAGCAGTACTTC.

This clonotype was seen many times. The chain recombines TRBV6-5 with TRBJ1-5, with D hard to call. The ends were cut back, 5 bases at V and 7 bases at J, with 15 bases in the middle. Germline CDR1 and CDR2: MNHEY and SVGAGI. This CDR3 has 14 amino acids. CDR3 protein: CASSHRSTGQPQHF. DNA for the CDR3: TGTGCCAGCAGTCACCGTTCCACGGGGCAGCCCCAGCATTTT.

This clonotype was detected many times. This rearrangement joins TRBV12-3 or TRBV12-4 to TRBJ1-6; D not certain. V lost 1 base and J 3 bases, leaving 4 bases between the germline ends. This CDR3 contains 14 residues. The DNA of the CDR3 is TGTGCCAGCAGTTTAGAGGGCTATAATTCACCCCTCCACTTT. This codes for CASSLEGYNSPLHF.

Many counts were recorded for this clonotype. The J gene is TRBJ2-7, the V gene TRBV27, with D tentatively TRBD1 or TRBD2 (5 bases each). The CDR3 consists of 16 residues. Germline V gene sequence: CDR1 MNHEY, CDR2 SMNVEV (reference sequence). Trimming took 2 bases from V and 0 from J, leaving 14 bases between them. The CDR3 DNA follows: TGTGCCAGCAGTTTAAATTGGGGGTCGAGCTCCTACGAGCAGTACTTC. As protein: CASSLNWGSSSYEQYF.

Ten or more counts support this clonotype. V gene TRBV5-8 combines with J gene TRBJ1-5; 7 bases agree with TRBD1. V dropped 5 bases and J dropped 4; count of bases not matched to a gene: 9. The CDR3 has 15 residues. Looked up from germline, CDR1 is SGHTS and CDR2 is YDEGEE. As DNA, the CDR3 is TGTGCCAGCAGTTTAACAGGGGCCATAAATCAGCCCCAGCATTTT. As protein: CASSLTGAINQPQHF.

This clonotype was seen a handful of times. A much larger clone differs by one base, so this may be a read error. The chain is built from TRBV6-1 and TRBJ1-6; D not certain. Germline-derived CDR1 and CDR2 are MNHNS and SASEGT. The CDR3 covers 17 residues. The CDR3 region is CASRLQLLDSYNTPLHF. CDR3 in DNA: TGTGCCAGCAGGCTACAGCTTCTCGACTCCTATAATACACCCCTCCACTTT.

At least ten counts were recorded for this clonotype. This chain connects TRBV12-3 or TRBV12-4 to TRBJ1-6; D ambiguous. There are 14 residues in the CDR3. Trimming cost V 1 base and J 6 bases, with 7 bases left between them. DNA for the CDR3: TGTGCCAGCAGTTTAGTATTCAGTAATTCACCCCTCCACTTT. This gives the protein CASSLVFSNSPLHF.

This clonotype was seen many times. V usage is TRBV11-3 and J usage is TRBJ2-7; D not resolved. This CDR3 spans 13 amino acids. Germline CDR1 reads SGHNT; CDR2 reads YENEEA. Trimming left V 9 bases short and J 0 bases short, with 12 bases between. The DNA of the CDR3 is TGTGCCAGTGGACGACCGTCCTCCTACGAGCAGTACTTC. Translated: CASGRPSSYEQYF.

V and J are TRBV19 and TRBJ1-5, with 7 bases identical to TRBD1. J was trimmed by 2 bases and V by 7 bases; bases with no gene match: 11. Germline CDR1 LNHDA, CDR2 SQIVND (reference sequence). This CDR3 is 16 amino acids long. CDR3 amino acids: CASNVGRGIGNQPQHF. The CDR3, as DNA: TGTGCCAGTAATGTAGGCAGGGGGATCGGCAATCAGCCCCAGCATTTT.

In this sample, this clonotype turned up many times. The chain recombines TRBV12-3 or TRBV12-4 with TRBJ2-2; D gene ambiguous. Trimming pared 3 bases from V and 4 bases from J, leaving 15 bases between. The length of the CDR3 is 16 residues. CDR3 amino acids: CASSFIPLRPTGELFF. The CDR3 DNA reads TGTGCCAGCAGTTTTATTCCCCTCAGGCCCACCGGGGAGCTGTTTTTT.

This clonotype has ten or more counts. This chain uses TRBV28 with TRBJ1-5, with 7 bases fitting TRBD1. V shed 6 bases and J 0 bases; nucleotides not matched to a gene: 5. Germline lookup yields CDR1 MDHEN and CDR2 SYDVKM. The CDR3 is 15 amino acids. The CDR3 region is CASSRGTVSNQPQHF. CDR3 nucleotides: TGTGCCAGCAGCCGGGGGACAGTTAGCAATCAGCCCCAGCATTTT.

There are a few counts of this clonotype. The rearrangement uses TRBV20-1 and TRBJ1-2; D is undetermined. The CDR3 runs to 11 residues. V shed 7 bases and J shed 6 bases, with 12 bases lying between them. Germline V gene lookup returns CDR1 DFQATT and CDR2 SNEGSKA (reference sequence). In nucleotides, the CDR3 is TGCAGTGTCGGCCGGGCCGATGGCTACACCTTC. Its protein product is CSVGRADGYTF.

This clonotype was seen ten or more times. The gene calls are TRBV3-1 and TRBJ1-1; the D is unclear. Germline V gene data show CDR1 as LGHDT and CDR2 as YNNKEL (reference sequence). Trimming took off 8 bases at V and 2 bases at J, with 6 bases between the two ends. This CDR3 has 11 amino acids. CDR3 loop: CASADNTEAFF. In DNA form, the CDR3 reads TGTGCCAGCGCTGATAACACTGAAGCTTTCTTT.

This clonotype has at least ten counts. J is TRBJ1-2 and V is TRBV15, with D possibly being TRBD1 (5 bases). CDR3 size: 13 residues. V was cut by 8 bases and J by 3 bases, with 13 bases left in between. CDR1 and CDR2 (germline): LNHNV, YYDKDF (reference sequence). The CDR3: CATGGRDYYGYTF. The CDR3 nucleotides read TGTGCCACCGGGGGGAGGGACTACTATGGCTACACCTTC.

In its sample, this clonotype was seen many times. The CDR3 loop reads CASSYSSYRGLSNQPQHF. The DNA of the CDR3 is TGTGCCAGCAGCTATTCGTCCTACAGGGGGCTTAGCAATCAGCCCCAGCATTTT. The chain links TRBV12-3 or TRBV12-4 to TRBJ1-5; TRBD1 matches at 9 bases. This CDR3 has 18 amino acids. Trimming at V came to 6 bases and at J to 0 bases, leaving 12 bases not matched to a gene.

This clonotype was seen more than once but under ten times. CDR3 loop: CASRMFGGRGTEAFF. CDR3 sequence (DNA): TGCGCCAGCAGAATGTTTGGGGGCCGGGGCACTGAAGCTTTCTTT. This rearrangement joins TRBV5-1 to TRBJ1-1; D is perhaps TRBD1 (6 bases). Germline CDR1 and CDR2: SGHRS and YFSETQ. V was pared by 5 bases and J by 4 bases, with 18 bases between. The CDR3 length is 15 residues.

This clonotype was recorded many times. This chain joins TRBV6-5 and TRBJ1-2, with D unresolved. The CDR3 is 13 residues long. V was shortened by 2 bases and J by 7 bases, with 11 bases between the two germline ends. Looked up from germline, CDR1 is MNHEY and CDR2 is SVGAGI. Here the CDR3 DNA reads TGTGCCAGCAGTTACCGGGATTATGGTGGCTACACCTTC. Protein product: CASSYRDYGGYTF.

This clonotype appeared a few times. The rearrangement uses TRBV3-1 and TRBJ2-2; D is unclear. Between the trimmed V and J ends, which lost 1 base and 6 bases, there was a span of 6 bases. Germline-derived CDR1 and CDR2 are LGHDT and YNNKEL (reference sequence). The CDR3 has 13 amino acids. The CDR3 loop is CASSQVVPGELFF. Written as DNA, the CDR3 is TGTGCCAGCAGCCAAGTTGTTCCCGGGGAGCTGTTTTTT.